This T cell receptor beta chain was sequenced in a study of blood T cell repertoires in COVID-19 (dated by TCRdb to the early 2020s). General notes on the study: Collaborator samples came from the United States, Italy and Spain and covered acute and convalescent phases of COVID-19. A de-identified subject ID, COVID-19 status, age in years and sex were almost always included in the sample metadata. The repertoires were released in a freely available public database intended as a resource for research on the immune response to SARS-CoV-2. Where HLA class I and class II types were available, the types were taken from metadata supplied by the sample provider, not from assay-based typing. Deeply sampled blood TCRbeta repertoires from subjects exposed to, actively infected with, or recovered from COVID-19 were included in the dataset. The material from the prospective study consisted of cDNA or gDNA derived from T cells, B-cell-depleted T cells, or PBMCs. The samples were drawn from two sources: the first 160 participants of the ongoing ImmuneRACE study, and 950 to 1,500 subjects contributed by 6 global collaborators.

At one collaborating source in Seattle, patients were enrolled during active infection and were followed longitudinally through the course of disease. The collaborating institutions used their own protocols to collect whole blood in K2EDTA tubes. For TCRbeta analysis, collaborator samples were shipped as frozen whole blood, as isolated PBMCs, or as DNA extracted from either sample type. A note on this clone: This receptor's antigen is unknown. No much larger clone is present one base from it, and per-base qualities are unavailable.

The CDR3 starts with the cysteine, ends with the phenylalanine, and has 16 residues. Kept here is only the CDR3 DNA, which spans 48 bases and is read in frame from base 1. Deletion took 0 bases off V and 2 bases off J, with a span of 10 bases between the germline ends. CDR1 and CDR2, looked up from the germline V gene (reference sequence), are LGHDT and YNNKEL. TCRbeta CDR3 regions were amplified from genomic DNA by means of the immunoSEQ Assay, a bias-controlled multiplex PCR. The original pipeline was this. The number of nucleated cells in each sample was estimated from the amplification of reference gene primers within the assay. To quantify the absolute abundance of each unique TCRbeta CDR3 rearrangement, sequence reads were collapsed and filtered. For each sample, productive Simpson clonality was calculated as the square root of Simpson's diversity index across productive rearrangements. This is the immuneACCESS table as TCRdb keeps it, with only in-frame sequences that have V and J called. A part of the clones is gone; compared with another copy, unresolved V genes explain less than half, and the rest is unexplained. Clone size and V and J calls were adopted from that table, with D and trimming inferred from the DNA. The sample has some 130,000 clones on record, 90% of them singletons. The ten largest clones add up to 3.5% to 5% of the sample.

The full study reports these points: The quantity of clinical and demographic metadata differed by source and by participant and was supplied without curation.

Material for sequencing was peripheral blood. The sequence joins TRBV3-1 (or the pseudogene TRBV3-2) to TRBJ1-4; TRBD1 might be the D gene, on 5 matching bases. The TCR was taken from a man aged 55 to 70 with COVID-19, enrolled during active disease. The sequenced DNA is TGTGCCAGCAGCCAAGACAGGGTAGCTACTAATGAAAAACTGTTTTTT. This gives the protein CASSQDRVATNEKLFF.